This entry concerns a single T cell receptor beta chain. No antigen is known for it. Germline V CDR1 and CDR2: MNHEY, SMNVEV (reference sequence). V lost 8 bases and J 0 bases, leaving 9 bases between the germline ends. The CDR3 consists of 13 residues. This PCR relied on a set of 60 Vbeta primers and 13 Jbeta primers. Produced via immunoSEQ multiplex PCR; TCRdb's table is partial and in-frame only. The sample has approximately 140,000 clones, 60% to 80% seen once. This entry belongs to a study of cytomegalovirus exposure and HLA in healthy donors. Study information: Roughly 180 million T cells yielded roughly 100 million unique TCR beta sequences, as an earlier analysis found.

Notes on the study in general: Trimming of TCR beta V- and J-genes showed a link, identified in a later analysis, to a missense DCLRE1C variant.

This sequence joins TRBV27 and TRBJ2-3; unclear D gene. The receptor was derived from a male donor in good health and CMV-seronegative. The sequenced sample consisted of PBMCs. The CDR3, as DNA: TGTGCCAGCGCTGATACTAGCACAGATACGCAGTATTTT. It translates to CASADTSTDTQYF.